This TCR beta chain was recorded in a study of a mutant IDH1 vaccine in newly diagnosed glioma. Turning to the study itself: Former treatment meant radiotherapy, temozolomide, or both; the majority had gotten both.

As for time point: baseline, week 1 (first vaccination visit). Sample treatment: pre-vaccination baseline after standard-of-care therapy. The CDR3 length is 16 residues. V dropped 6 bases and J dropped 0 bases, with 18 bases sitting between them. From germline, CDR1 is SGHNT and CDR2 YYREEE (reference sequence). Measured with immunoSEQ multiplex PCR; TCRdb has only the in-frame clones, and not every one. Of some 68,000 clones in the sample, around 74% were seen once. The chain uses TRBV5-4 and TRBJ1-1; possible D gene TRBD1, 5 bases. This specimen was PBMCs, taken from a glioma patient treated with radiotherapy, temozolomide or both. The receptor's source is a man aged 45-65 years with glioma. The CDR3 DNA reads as TGTGCCAGCACCCCCCTTGGGGGGGGAATGAACACTGAAGCTTTCTTT. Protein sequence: CASTPLGGGMNTEAFF.